The text below deals with one TCR beta chain. Its antigen remains unidentified. This specimen comes from a study of spatial heterogeneity in lung cancer. Across the whole study: The study consistently detected more beta-chain than alpha-chain sequences.

Time point in this sample: sample taken at primary tumor resection. The sequenced material consisted of unsorted whole RNA from tumor, nontumor lung or frozen PBMC. Study results and limitations: Resection blood, more than follow-up blood, showed ubiquitous expanded tumor TCRs.

Per germline, CDR1 KGHDR and CDR2 SFDVKD. V dropped 3 bases and J dropped 6 bases, with 14 bases sitting between them. The CDR3 sequence is 14 residues long. Each CDR3 protein is one row after TCRdb ran MiXCR on the 5' RACE reads. The sample holds tens of thousands of distinct CDR3 sequences, over 9.5% seen once. The chain carries TRBV24-1 and TRBJ2-7; D is uncertain. This TCR was sampled from a male donor with early-stage non-small cell lung cancer. The source material was PBMCs, sampled at surgery. The CDR3 sequence: CATSDPGSRGEQYF. In DNA form, the CDR3 reads TGTGCCACCAGTGATCCCGGGTCGAGAGGCGAGCAGTACTTC.